This T cell receptor beta chain was captured by sequencing in a study of PD-L1 blockade in urothelial cancer. Study summary: Patients began atezolizumab, 1,200 mg intravenously every 3 weeks, in about 2014. Twenty-five of 29 patients were males with bladder-origin urothelial cancer. Blood analysis occurred 3 weeks (second dose) and 6 weeks after treatment start.

In each PCR, synthetic TCR analog templates were spiked in. The repertoire was sequenced with immunoSEQ multiplex PCR; TCRdb's copy has only in-frame clones and lacks some. The repertoire consists of approximately 94,000 clones, with around 86% occurring once and the leading ten covering about 2%. Germline V gene lookup returns CDR1 ENHRY and CDR2 SYGVKD. CDR3 length equals 13 residues. The germline V and J ends were trimmed by 3 bases and 9 bases, with 12 bases remaining between them. Time point here: pretreatment peripheral blood. The V gene is TRBV10-3, the J gene TRBJ2-1; D is undetermined. This receptor was taken from a man aged 60 to 75 with urothelial cancer. The specimen was PBMCs, collected around atezolizumab (anti-PD-L1) treatment. CDR3: CAISDIGSGEQFF. The CDR3 DNA reads as TGTGCCATCAGTGACATCGGATCGGGTGAGCAGTTCTTC.